Listed below are T cell receptor beta chains from one sample, sequenced in a study of spatial heterogeneity in lung cancer. TCRdb redid the calling of the 5' RACE reads with MiXCR, one entry per CDR3 protein. In the table there are some 10,000 distinct CDR3 sequences, about an eighth of which are singletons. The sequencing used lung tumor tissue, collected at surgery. These TCRs come from a female donor with early-stage non-small cell lung cancer. Both conserved end residues are part of each CDR3. Each record gives: D gene, CDR3 length, J gene, V gene, CDR3 protein. The D gene is left open where the match is weak.

NA 13 TRBJ2-4 TRBV27 CASSPGRLRVQYF
TRBD1 15 TRBJ2-3 TRBV19 CVISNRAQGAYTQYF
NA 18 TRBJ1-5 TRBV7-8 CASSGGLSGDPFNQPQHF
TRBD1 14 TRBJ1-2 TRBV20-1 CSARVTGIAYGYTF
TRBD2 14 TRBJ2-2 TRBV7-9 CASREDHNTGELFF
NA 12 TRBJ2-3 TRBV3-1 CASSVSTDTQYF
TRBD2 20 TRBJ2-3 TRBV10-3 CAISESAGTSGRGPADTQYF
TRBD1 15 TRBJ1-1 TRBV5-5 CASSFVRQGSTEAFF
NA 11 TRBJ2-1 TRBV12-3/TRBV12-4 CASSLAHEQFF
TRBD1 13 TRBJ2-7 TRBV18 CASSPRDSYEQYF